Presented here are 32 T cell receptor beta chains from one specimen sequenced in a study of T cell responses to AZD1222 COVID-19 vaccine. Profiling relied on immunoSEQ multiplex PCR, and the TCRdb table lists in-frame clones only, not all of them. The sample lists about 140,000 clones; 80% to 95% were seen once. The sample consisted of peripheral blood, taken 28 days after the second AZD1222 dose. These receptors originate from an adult who received the AZD1222 COVID-19 vaccine.

The genes are TRBV28 and TRBJ1-1; D uncertain. Trimming shortened V by 8 bases and J by 1 base, and 14 bases separated the two germline ends. The CDR3 sequence is 14 residues long. Germline lookup yields CDR1 MDHEN and CDR2 SYDVKM. The CDR3 coding sequence is TGTGCCAGCCTAATCACAGCAGGGAACACTGAAGCTTTCTTT. Translating it yields CASLITAGNTEAFF.

This clone was recorded only once. V and J are TRBV19 and TRBJ2-7; 10 positions match TRBD1. V lost 6 bases to trimming and J lost 2 bases; unmatched junction nucleotides: 13. Germline V gene sequence: CDR1 LNHDA, CDR2 SQIVND (reference sequence). CDR3 size: 17 residues. The CDR3 here is CASSLPPRDRGTYEQYF. The CDR3 bases are TGTGCCAGTAGCCTGCCCCCCCGGGACAGGGGAACCTACGAGCAGTACTTC.

This chain uses TRBV12-5 with TRBJ2-3, with 15 bases aligning to TRBD2. V shed 7 bases and J 6 bases; nucleotides not matched to a gene: 5. This CDR3 has 15 residues. CDR1 is LGHNT and CDR2 is FRNRAP in the germline V gene. CDR3 amino acids: CASAAGTSGRDTQYF. For the CDR3, the DNA is TGTGCTAGTGCCGCCGGGACTAGCGGGAGGGATACGCAGTATTTT.

This chain uses TRBV5-1 with TRBJ2-5; D ambiguous. This CDR3 spans 14 amino acids. Germline CDR1 SGHRS, CDR2 YFSETQ. Trimming shortened V by 1 base and J by 5 bases, and 12 bases separated the two germline ends. CDR3 protein: CASSLRDPGETQYF. The CDR3 DNA is TGCGCCAGCAGCTTGAGAGACCCCGGGGAGACCCAGTACTTC.

The V gene is TRBV4-2, the J gene TRBJ2-1, with D tentatively TRBD2 (6 bases). V was pared by 0 bases and J by 0 bases, with 9 bases between. The CDR3 contains 16 residues. Germline CDR1 is LGHNA and CDR2 is YNFKEQ. CDR3 sequence reads: CASSQEAGSSYNEQFF. As DNA, the CDR3 is TGTGCCAGCAGCCAAGAGGCGGGGAGCTCCTACAATGAGCAGTTCTTC.

This chain connects TRBV30 to TRBJ1-2; D is unclear. V was cut by 0 bases and J by 2 bases, with 7 bases left in between. The CDR3 consists of 13 residues. Germline lookup yields CDR1 GTSNPN and CDR2 SVGIG (reference sequence). This CDR3 is CAWSVAENYGYTF. Written as DNA, the CDR3 is TGTGCCTGGAGTGTGGCAGAAAACTATGGCTACACCTTC.

The rearrangement uses TRBV6-6 and TRBJ1-1, with TRBD1 matching 7 bases. V shed 4 bases and J 1 base; nucleotides not matched to a gene: 6. The CDR3 spans 15 residues. Germline V CDR1 and CDR2: MNHNY, SVGAGI (reference sequence). In DNA form, the CDR3 reads TGTGCCAGCAGTTCCAGAGACAGGGCGAACACTGAAGCTTTCTTT. It yields the protein CASSSRDRANTEAFF.

The chain combines TRBV29-1 with TRBJ1-1, with a tentative D call TRBD1 (6 bases). Germline CDR1 and CDR2: SQVTM and ANQGSEA. The CDR3 extends over 13 amino acids. With 5 bases removed from V and 8 bases from J, the gap between germline ends came to 18 bases. CDR3 sequence (DNA): TGCAGCGTTCAGGTAATGACAGGAGACGAAGCTTTCTTT. Protein product: CSVQVMTGDEAFF.

V gene TRBV9 combines with J gene TRBJ1-4; 9 bases match TRBD1. This CDR3 is 19 amino acids long. Germline CDR1 reads SGDLS; CDR2 reads YYNGEE. The junction had 19 bases not matched to a gene; V was cut back by 3 bases and J by 7 bases. CDR3 region: CASSAGDRALLGFSEKLFF. In nucleotides, the CDR3 is TGTGCCAGCAGCGCTGGGGACAGGGCTTTGTTAGGTTTTTCTGAAAAACTGTTTTTT.

The chain couples TRBV25-1 to TRBJ2-1; D gene uncertain. V shed 5 bases and J shed 4 bases, with 12 bases lying between them. There are 14 residues in the CDR3. Germline CDR1 and CDR2: MGHDK and SYGVNS. The CDR3 nucleotides are TGTGCCAGCAGTCTCCAGGACCAATACAATGAGCAGTTCTTC. Amino acids: CASSLQDQYNEQFF. Together with reference TRBV25-1 and TRBJ2-1, the CDR3 gives the full variable domain: EADIYQTPRYLVIGTGKKITLECSQTMGHDKMYWYQQDPGMELHLIHYSYGVNSTEKGDLSSESTVSRIRTEHFPLTLESARPSHTSQYLCASSLQDQYNEQFFGPGTRLTVL.

The chain links TRBV11-3 to TRBJ1-2, with D maybe TRBD1 (6 bases). CDR1 SGHNT and CDR2 YENEEA come from the germline V gene. Trimming removed 6 bases at V and 6 bases at J, with 11 bases between. This CDR3 is 12 amino acids long. CDR3 in amino acids: CASSPSGDGYTF. The CDR3 nucleotides are TGTGCCAGCAGTCCTTCAGGGGATGGCTACACCTTC.

The rearrangement joins TRBV28 to TRBJ1-4, with a tentative D call TRBD1 (5 bases). This CDR3 is built from 15 residues. The germline CDR1 and CDR2 sequences are MDHEN and SYDVKM. V gave up 5 bases and J gave up 5 bases, with 15 bases separating them. The CDR3 sequence: CASSLPGAPNEKLFF. The CDR3, as DNA: TGTGCCAGCAGTCTCCCCGGGGCCCCCAATGAAAAACTGTTTTTT.

The chain joins TRBV28 to TRBJ2-7, with 7 bases matching TRBD1. The CDR3 is 14 residues long. J lost 1 base, V lost 6 bases, and 6 bases had no gene match. Germline V gene lookup returns CDR1 MDHEN and CDR2 SYDVKM. The CDR3 nucleotides are TGTGCCAGCAGATTACCGGGACAGTCCTACGAGCAGTACTTC. As protein: CASRLPGQSYEQYF.

The chain recombines TRBV9 with TRBJ1-2, with D unresolved. V gave up 1 base and J gave up 1 base, with 14 bases separating them. This CDR3 spans 16 amino acids. The germline V gene has CDR1 SGDLS and CDR2 YYNGEE. CDR3: CASSVTAEPFNYGYTF. DNA of the CDR3: TGTGCCAGCAGCGTAACGGCGGAACCCTTTAACTATGGCTACACCTTC.

The rearrangement uses TRBV6-2 or TRBV6-3 and TRBJ2-7; perhaps TRBD2 as D (6 bases). The germline V and J ends were trimmed by 0 bases and 5 bases, with 14 bases remaining between them. The CDR3 contains 15 residues. Germline-derived CDR1 and CDR2 are MNHEY and SVGEGT. The CDR3 region has the DNA TGTGCCAGCAGTTACTCGCGTGGGGGGTACGACGAGCAGTACTTC. It yields the protein CASSYSRGGYDEQYF.

The genes are TRBV5-1 and TRBJ2-3; TRBD1 or TRBD2 may be the D gene (7 bases each). In germline, CDR1 is SGHRS, CDR2 YFSETQ. The V gene lost 4 bases and the J gene lost 6 bases, with 21 bases spanning the gap. The CDR3 has 16 residues. The CDR3 DNA reads as TGCGCCAGCAGCCCCCGTCCCGGGACAGCGGGGGATACGCAGTATTTT. Its translation: CASSPRPGTAGDTQYF.

This clone showed up just once. This rearrangement joins TRBV28 to TRBJ2-3, with 11 bases aligning to TRBD2. CDR1 and CDR2 from the germline V gene are MDHEN and SYDVKM. The CDR3 loop spans 16 amino acids. After removal of 5 bases from V and 2 bases from J, the junction contained 6 bases not matched to a gene. This CDR3 is CASSASSGRFTDTQYF. Here the CDR3 DNA reads TGTGCCAGCAGTGCCTCTAGCGGGAGGTTCACAGATACGCAGTATTTT.

This rearrangement joins TRBV7-9 to TRBJ2-1; 10 bases map to TRBD1. The CDR3 contains 15 residues. The V segment lost 5 bases and the J segment 7 bases; nucleotides outside the gene matches: 8. Germline CDR1 reads SEHNR; CDR2 reads FQNEAQ (reference sequence). CDR3 in amino acids: CASSLTTGGWNEQFF. CDR3 in DNA: TGTGCCAGCAGCCTTACGACAGGGGGCTGGAATGAGCAGTTCTTC. Complete variable domain (other parts from reference TRBV7-9 and TRBJ2-1): DTGVSQNPRHKITKRGQNVTFRCDPISEHNRLYWYRQTLGQGPEFLTYFQNEAQLEKSRLLSDRFSAERPKGSFSTLEIQRTEQGDSAMYLCASSLTTGGWNEQFFGPGTRLTVL.

V is TRBV5-8 and J is TRBJ1-5; the D is unclear. The V gene's germline CDR1 is SGHTS and CDR2 YDEGEE. V gave up 3 bases and J gave up 0 bases, with 10 bases separating them. CDR3 length: 15 residues. CDR3 region: CASSSDDYSNQPQHF. The CDR3 DNA is TGTGCCAGCAGCTCTGACGACTATAGCAATCAGCCCCAGCATTTT.

This sequence joins TRBV20-1 and TRBJ2-7; D is uncertain. Germline V lookup: CDR1 DFQATT, CDR2 SNEGSKA (reference sequence). CDR3 length: 18 residues. V lost 3 bases, J lost 2 bases, and 26 bases lay in between. CDR3 residues: CSASSRKPQPAQPYEQYF. The CDR3, as DNA: TGCAGTGCTAGTAGTAGGAAGCCCCAGCCCGCCCAACCCTACGAGCAGTACTTC.

V and J are TRBV10-3 and TRBJ2-1; perhaps TRBD2 as D (6 bases). V lost 7 bases and J 9 bases, leaving 22 bases between the germline ends. CDR1 is ENHRY, CDR2 SYGVKD, per germline. This CDR3 contains 15 residues. The CDR3 loop is CAINGLGGDVSEQFF. The DNA of the CDR3 is TGTGCCATCAACGGACTCGGGGGTGATGTTAGTGAGCAGTTCTTC.

This clone was found once. The chain carries TRBV4-2 and TRBJ1-4; 9 bases line up with TRBD1. The CDR3 totals 15 residues. Trimming removed 2 bases from V and 7 bases from J; junction bases left unmatched: 5. Per the germline V gene, CDR1 is LGHNA and CDR2 is YNFKEQ. The CDR3 nucleotides are TGTGCCAGCAGCCAATCGGGACAGGGAAGTGAAAAACTGTTTTTT. Translation: CASSQSGQGSEKLFF.

The count of this clone is one. The chain employs TRBV7-9 and TRBJ1-5; 9 nucleotides line up with TRBD1. Germline assignment: CDR1 SEHNR and CDR2 FQNEAQ (reference sequence). The CDR3 is made up of 13 amino acids. The V and J ends lost 6 bases and 5 bases, in that order; junction bases with no gene match: 2. The CDR3 DNA is TGTGCCAGCAGTCGGGACAGGGATCAGCCCCAGCATTTT. Its protein is CASSRDRDQPQHF.

A few counts support this clone. The chain couples TRBV27 to TRBJ2-7; 15 bases fit TRBD2. Per germline, CDR1 MNHEY and CDR2 SMNVEV (reference sequence). This CDR3 spans 15 amino acids. Trimming took 8 bases from V and 5 from J; bases not matched to a gene: 7. The CDR3 loop is CASRSGLAGGHEQYF. CDR3 in DNA: TGTGCCAGCCGTTCCGGACTAGCGGGAGGGCACGAGCAGTACTTC.

The chain couples TRBV4-3 to TRBJ2-1; 10 nucleotides agree with TRBD2. CDR3 length: 13 residues. Germline values: CDR1 LGHNA, CDR2 YSLEER. Trimming at V came to 4 bases and at J to 10 bases, leaving 4 bases not matched to a gene. The CDR3 protein is CASSPWTSGEQFF. In DNA form, the CDR3 reads TGCGCCAGCAGCCCTTGGACTAGCGGAGAGCAGTTCTTC.

The chain recombines TRBV9 with TRBJ1-1, with D possibly being TRBD1 (5 bases). With 3 bases removed from V and 7 bases from J, the gap between germline ends came to 19 bases. This CDR3 region has 15 residues. The germline gives CDR1 SGDLS, CDR2 YYNGEE. The CDR3 sequence: CASSGRDVQSGEAFF. The CDR3 nucleotides read TGTGCCAGCAGCGGCCGGGACGTTCAGTCGGGTGAAGCTTTCTTT.

This chain joins TRBV5-1 and TRBJ2-1; D not resolved. Trimming cost V 0 bases and J 9 bases, with 13 bases left between them. From germline, CDR1 is SGHRS and CDR2 YFSETQ. This CDR3 is built from 14 residues. Written as DNA, the CDR3 is TGCGCCAGCAGCTTGGCCTTTTCCGTGAGTGAGCAGTTCTTC. It is translated as CASSLAFSVSEQFF. Full variable domain (missing parts from reference TRBV5-1 and TRBJ2-1): KAGVTQTPRYLIKTRGQQVTLSCSPISGHRSVSWYQQTPGQGLQFLFEYFSETQRNKGNFPGRFSGRQFSNSRSEMNVSTLELGDSALYLCASSLAFSVSEQFFGPGTRLTVL.

Here the CDR3 DNA reads TGTGCCAGTAGTATAGAGGCAGCAAATAGCAATCAGCCCCAGCATTTT. It encodes CASSIEAANSNQPQHF. The rearrangement uses TRBV19 and TRBJ1-5, with no clear D. The V end was cut by 0 bases, the J end by 0 bases, with 9 bases between. This CDR3 spans 16 amino acids. CDR1 and CDR2 from the germline V gene are LNHDA and SQIVND (reference sequence).

The chain combines TRBV11-2 with TRBJ2-2; tentative D call: TRBD2 (6 bases). CDR3 length equals 15 residues. Trimming shortened V by 5 bases and J by 4 bases, and 14 bases separated the two germline ends. The germline V gene has CDR1 SGHAT and CDR2 FQNNGV. CDR3 in DNA: TGTGCCAGCAGCCTAAAGGGACTCCTCACCGGGGAGCTGTTTTTT. Its translation is CASSLKGLLTGELFF.

This chain connects TRBV11-2 to TRBJ2-2, with D possibly matching TRBD2 (6 bases). V was shortened by 5 bases and J by 3 bases, with 10 bases between the two germline ends. Germline V gene lookup returns CDR1 SGHAT and CDR2 FQNNGV. The CDR3 totals 14 residues. The CDR3 DNA sequence: TGTGCCAGCAGCCCCGGGACTCACACCGGGGAGCTGTTTTTT. Its translation is CASSPGTHTGELFF. The whole variable domain, remainder taken from reference TRBV11-2 and TRBJ2-2, is EAGVAQSPRYKIIEKRQSVAFWCNPISGHATLYWYQQILGQGPKLLIQFQNNGVVDDSQLPKDRFSAERLKGVDSTLKIQPAKLEDSAVYLCASSPGTHTGELFFGEGSRLTVL.

The gene calls are TRBV11-3 and TRBJ2-1; TRBD2 matches 8 bases. V shed 8 bases and J 10 bases; nucleotides not matched to a gene: 16. Germline CDR1 SGHNT, CDR2 YENEEA. CDR3 length equals 15 residues. CDR3 region: CASSLGGAGEREQFF. The DNA of the CDR3 is TGTGCCAGCTCCCTTGGGGGAGCGGGAGAGCGGGAGCAGTTCTTC.

This chain uses TRBV20-1 with TRBJ1-2, with D possibly being TRBD1 (5 bases). CDR1 and CDR2 from the germline V gene are DFQATT and SNEGSKA (reference sequence). The CDR3 extends over 13 amino acids. The germline V and J ends were trimmed by 3 bases and 3 bases, with 11 bases remaining between them. The CDR3 nucleotides read TGCAGTGCTAGTGCGCAGGGCTACTATGGCTACACCTTC. It is translated as CSASAQGYYGYTF.